The 22 T cell receptor beta chains listed next were all sequenced from one sample in a study of T cell repertoires in cytomegalovirus infection. In TCRdb, the reads were re-called with MiXCR into one record per CDR3 protein. Of about 740,000 distinct CDR3 sequences listed, less than 40% are singletons. Sequencing input: PBMCs. These receptors were collected from a human donor in good health (CMV status not recorded). Some clones in this sample may be carry-over from other donors' samples.

This clonotype was seen a few times. The CDR3 here is CASSQPGGAGNEQFF. CDR3 bases: TGTGCCAGCAGCCAGCCGGGGGGGGCCGGCAATGAGCAGTTCTTC. The J gene is TRBJ2-1, the V gene TRBV12-3 or TRBV12-4, with TRBD2 matching over 8 bases. The junction had 10 bases not matched to a gene; V was cut back by 6 bases and J by 6 bases. This CDR3 has 15 residues.

V and J are TRBV29-1 and TRBJ2-3, with TRBD2 matching 7 bases. The trim removed 6 bases at V and 2 bases at J, leaving 5 bases unmatched. Germline CDR1 and CDR2: SQVTM and ANQGSEA. The CDR3 extends over 13 amino acids. CDR3 bases: TGCAGCGTATGGGAGGGCCCCACAGATACGCAGTATTTT. This encodes CSVWEGPTDTQYF.

The rearrangement joins TRBV6-6 to TRBJ2-7; perhaps TRBD2 as D (5 bases). The germline CDR1 and CDR2 sequences are MNHNY and SVGAGI (reference sequence). Trimming cost V 8 bases and J 0 bases, with 11 bases left between them. The CDR3 has 13 amino acids. Written as DNA, the CDR3 is TGTGCCAGCTCCGACGGACTCTCCTACGAGCAGTACTTC. As protein: CASSDGLSYEQYF.

This sequence joins TRBV28 and TRBJ2-2, with TRBD2 matching over 10 bases. The CDR3 sequence is 18 residues long. Germline V gene sequence: CDR1 MDHEN, CDR2 SYDVKM. Trimming cost V 3 bases and J 3 bases; bases outside gene matches: 10. The CDR3 DNA follows: TGTGCCAGCAGTTTGCCCCCGCCGGGACTAGCGCACACCGGGGAGCTGTTTTTT. Its translation is CASSLPPPGLAHTGELFF.

The chain couples TRBV12-3 or TRBV12-4 to TRBJ1-6; perhaps TRBD1 as D (5 bases). The CDR3 runs to 19 residues. Trimming took 3 bases from V and 2 from J, leaving 20 bases between them. CDR3: CASSFRRDFPIPYNSPLHF. For the CDR3, the DNA is TGTGCCAGCAGTTTTCGCAGGGATTTCCCTATCCCCTATAATTCACCCCTCCACTTT.

This clonotype was counted at least ten times. V and J are TRBV7-8 and TRBJ1-5; D may be TRBD1 (6 bases). V was pared by 1 base and J by 6 bases, with 16 bases between. CDR3 length: 16 residues. CDR1 is SGHVS and CDR2 is FQNEAQ in the germline V gene. The CDR3 nucleotides are TGTGCCAGCAGCTTAGGACTGAGGGGGGCAGGTCAGCCCCAGCATTTT. Amino acids: CASSLGLRGAGQPQHF.

This clonotype was counted at least ten times. The rearrangement links TRBV28 to TRBJ1-4, with unresolved D. Trimming took 2 bases from V and 3 from J, leaving 22 bases between them. Germline V gene data show CDR1 as MDHEN and CDR2 as SYDVKM. This CDR3 has 19 residues. For the CDR3, the DNA is TGTGCCAGCAGTTTAGTGGATATCCCCACGCTGGGAGCTAATGAAAAACTGTTTTTT. Translation gives CASSLVDIPTLGANEKLFF.

Regarding this clonotype: One junction end disagrees with the germline gene, perhaps due to a read error. The chain couples TRBV5-1 to TRBJ2-1; D is uncertain. The CDR3 is made up of 15 amino acids. CDR1 is SGHRS, CDR2 YFSETQ, per germline. The CDR3 spells CASSRSGMGYNEQLF. CDR3 sequence (DNA): TGCGCCAGCAGCCGCTCAGGAATGGGATACAATGAGCAGTTATTC.

V usage is TRBV30 and J usage is TRBJ1-4, with a tentative D call TRBD1 (5 bases). CDR1 is GTSNPN and CDR2 is SVGIG in the germline V gene (reference sequence). With 0 bases removed from V and 10 bases from J, the gap between germline ends came to 15 bases. This CDR3 spans 14 amino acids. This CDR3 is CAWSVSGPRVKLFF. CDR3 sequence (DNA): TGTGCCTGGAGTGTGTCGGGGCCTAGGGTAAAACTGTTTTTT.

This clonotype has ten or more counts. This sequence joins TRBV4-1 and TRBJ1-1; D is ambiguous. The CDR3 spans 15 residues. Germline V gives CDR1 MGHRA, CDR2 YSYEKL. V was trimmed by 6 bases and J by 0 bases, leaving 14 bases between them. The CDR3 loop is CASRGQVSMNTEAFF. The CDR3 nucleotides read TGCGCCAGCAGAGGTCAGGTCTCCATGAACACTGAAGCTTTCTTT.

This clonotype showed up just a few times. The gene calls are TRBV5-1 and TRBJ2-2; 9 nucleotides match TRBD1. V shed 6 bases and J 5 bases; nucleotides not matched to a gene: 5. The CDR3 is 14 residues long. CDR1 SGHRS and CDR2 YFSETQ come from the germline V gene. The CDR3 sequence: CASIDRGNTGELFF. The CDR3 region has the DNA TGCGCCAGCATAGACAGGGGGAATACCGGGGAGCTGTTTTTT. Together with reference TRBV5-1 and TRBJ2-2, the CDR3 gives the full variable domain: KAGVTQTPRYLIKTRGQQVTLSCSPISGHRSVSWYQQTPGQGLQFLFEYFSETQRNKGNFPGRFSGRQFSNSRSEMNVSTLELGDSALYLCASIDRGNTGELFFGEGSRLTVL.

This clonotype has more than one count but fewer than ten. The rearrangement links TRBV28 to TRBJ1-5, with D possibly being TRBD1 (6 bases). CDR1 is MDHEN and CDR2 is SYDVKM in the germline V gene. Trimming stripped 6 bases from V and 5 bases from J, with 14 bases between. CDR3 length: 14 residues. The DNA of the CDR3 is TGTGCCAGCAGCCAAGGACAGCCCCATCAGCCCCAGCATTTT. Translated, it gives CASSQGQPHQPQHF.

The table lists this clonotype with many counts. The chain is built from TRBV7-8 and TRBJ1-4, with TRBD1 identical over 7 bases. Trimming took 5 bases from V and 4 from J; bases not matched to a gene: 13. In germline, CDR1 is SGHVS, CDR2 FQNEAQ. The CDR3 loop spans 17 amino acids. The CDR3 here is CASSRHKGQTINEKLFF. CDR3 sequence (DNA): TGTGCCAGCAGCCGCCACAAGGGACAGACGATTAATGAAAAACTGTTTTTT.

The chain uses TRBV7-3 and TRBJ2-5; 11 bases agree with TRBD2. Germline assignment: CDR1 SGHTA and CDR2 FQGTGA. V lost 2 bases to trimming and J lost 5 bases; unmatched junction nucleotides: 10. The CDR3 extends over 17 amino acids. The CDR3: CASSLGTLAGGRETQYF. DNA of the CDR3: TGTGCCAGCAGCTTAGGGACGCTAGCGGGGGGCCGGGAGACCCAGTACTTC.

This clonotype was recorded many times. V usage is TRBV28 and J usage is TRBJ2-7; TRBD1 or TRBD2 may be the D gene (5 bases each). The CDR3 is made up of 14 amino acids. Germline V gene data show CDR1 as MDHEN and CDR2 as SYDVKM. V shed 7 bases and J shed 6 bases, with 19 bases lying between them. The CDR3 loop reads CASTLPGAGPEQYF. The DNA of the CDR3 is TGTGCCAGCACCCTCCCCGGGGCCGGGCCCGAGCAGTACTTC.

This clonotype was observed at least ten times. The genes are TRBV7-8 and TRBJ2-2, with TRBD2 matching over 11 bases. Germline trimming cut 4 bases from V and 1 base from J; bases unmatched to any gene: 5. Per germline, CDR1 SGHVS and CDR2 FQNEAQ. The CDR3 is made up of 17 amino acids. The CDR3 bases are TGTGCCAGCAGCTATAGCGGGGGGGGAGAGAACACCGGGGAGCTGTTTTTT. Translation: CASSYSGGGENTGELFF. The complete variable domain, with remaining parts taken from reference TRBV7-8 and TRBJ2-2, reads GAGVSQSPRYKVAKRGQDVALRCDPISGHVSLFWYQQALGQGPEFLTYFQNEAQLDKSGLPSDRFFAERPEGSVSTLKIQRTQQEDSAVYLCASSYSGGGENTGELFFGEGSRLTVL.

The rearrangement uses TRBV7-9 and TRBJ2-7; D is perhaps TRBD2 (6 bases). Germline V gene lookup returns CDR1 SEHNR and CDR2 FQNEAQ (reference sequence). Trimming took 5 bases from V and 4 from J, leaving 21 bases between them. The CDR3 consists of 16 residues. The CDR3 nucleotides read TGTGCCAGCAGCCTTAGCCTGGGCGGGGTAAAATACGAGCAGTACTTC. As protein: CASSLSLGGVKYEQYF.

The CDR3 nucleotides read TGCAGCGTTGATTACGGACAGGGGACAGATACGCAGTATTTT. It yields the protein CSVDYGQGTDTQYF. This chain links TRBV29-1 with TRBJ2-3, with 9 bases that match TRBD1. Germline V gives CDR1 SQVTM, CDR2 ANQGSEA. V lost 3 bases to trimming and J lost 3 bases; unmatched junction nucleotides: 4. The CDR3 runs to 14 residues.

This clonotype was seen at least ten times. The V and J genes are TRBV7-6 and TRBJ2-1; D tentatively fits TRBD1 or TRBD2 (5 bases each). CDR3 length: 17 amino acids. Germline-derived CDR1 and CDR2 are SGHVS and FNYEAQ. The V gene lost 3 bases and the J gene lost 5 bases, with 20 bases spanning the gap. The CDR3 sequence: CASSFVPEPGPHNEQFF. The CDR3 region has the DNA TGTGCCAGCAGCTTCGTTCCCGAACCGGGACCCCACAATGAGCAGTTCTTC.

This clonotype was seen a few times. V gene TRBV12-3 or TRBV12-4 combines with J gene TRBJ2-1; D is perhaps TRBD1 or TRBD2 (5 bases each). V was cut by 5 bases and J by 4 bases, with 12 bases left in between. The CDR3 covers 14 residues. CDR3 nucleotides: TGTGCCAGCAGTCCCTGGGACGGTTACAATGAGCAGTTCTTC. Residues: CASSPWDGYNEQFF.

The sample holds a few counts of this clonotype. The rearrangement joins TRBV7-4 to TRBJ2-5; D assignment may be TRBD1 or TRBD2 (5 bases each). From germline, CDR1 is SGHVT and CDR2 SQSDAQ. The CDR3 is 13 residues long. Trimming cost V 3 bases and J 5 bases, with 10 bases left between them. The CDR3 nucleotides read TGTGCCAGCAGCTTCGGGGACGGGGAGACCCAGTACTTC. Translation: CASSFGDGETQYF.

This clonotype was observed many times. The rearrangement joins TRBV7-8 to TRBJ1-2; the match to TRBD1 covers 10 bases. CDR1 SGHVS and CDR2 FQNEAQ come from the germline V gene. This CDR3 spans 16 amino acids. Unmatched junction bases numbered 6, after V lost 0 bases and J lost 5 bases. CDR3 in amino acids: CASSLATGGAVYGYTF. Written as DNA, the CDR3 is TGTGCCAGCAGCTTAGCGACAGGGGGCGCGGTGTATGGCTACACCTTC.